The 21 T cell receptor beta chains in this list originate from one sample, sequenced in a study of blood T cell repertoires in COVID-19. Some clones are missing from TCRdb's copy, which holds only in-frame ones; the method was immunoSEQ multiplex PCR. The data contain under 200,000 clones, 60% to 80% of them singletons. The sample consisted of peripheral blood. The receptors derive from a man aged 70 or older with acute or convalescent COVID-19.

This sequence joins TRBV11-3 and TRBJ1-3; 11 bases fit TRBD1. Germline CDR1 reads SGHNT; CDR2 reads YENEEA. Trimming took 5 bases from V and 7 from J; bases not matched to a gene: 4. The CDR3 runs to 14 residues. CDR3 sequence (DNA): TGTGCCAGCAGCCTCGGGACAGGGGGGAACACCATATATTTT. Its translation is CASSLGTGGNTIYF.

This clone was seen only once. This rearrangement joins TRBV9 to TRBJ2-3; 8 bases are shared with TRBD2. With V trimmed by 6 bases and J by 0 bases, 6 bases remained unmatched. The CDR3 has 15 amino acids. Germline V CDR1 and CDR2: SGDLS, YYNGEE. CDR3 DNA: TGTGCCAGCACCCTATCTAGCGGGAGCACAGATACGCAGTATTTT. Amino acids: CASTLSSGSTDTQYF.

The sample holds a few counts of this clone. The chain carries TRBV14 and TRBJ2-1, with 9 positions matching TRBD1. CDR3 length equals 14 residues. Germline V gene data show CDR1 as SGHDN and CDR2 as FVKESK. V was clipped by 7 bases and J by 4 bases; unmatched bases: 5. DNA of the CDR3: TGTGCCAGCAAAGGGACAGGGCATTACAATGAGCAGTTCTTC. It translates to CASKGTGHYNEQFF.

This clone was seen ten or more times. The V and J genes are TRBV6-5 and TRBJ1-2, with D possibly TRBD1 on 5 matching bases. The CDR3 has 14 residues. Germline V gene data show CDR1 as MNHEY and CDR2 as SVGAGI. V lost 0 bases, J lost 4 bases, and 9 bases lay in between. CDR3 DNA: TGTGCCAGCAGTTACTCGACCAGGGTCTATGGCTACACCTTC. Protein: CASSYSTRVYGYTF.

This chain joins TRBV25-1 and TRBJ2-5, with D perhaps TRBD2 (6 bases). This CDR3 comprises 15 residues. The germline CDR1 and CDR2 sequences are MGHDK and SYGVNS. Trimming cost V 4 bases and J 3 bases, with 15 bases left between them. CDR3 amino acids: CASSGIAVEEETQYF. CDR3 bases: TGTGCCAGCAGTGGGATAGCGGTCGAGGAAGAGACCCAGTACTTC.

The J gene is TRBJ2-2, the V gene TRBV7-8, with D perhaps matching TRBD2 (5 bases). The V end was cut by 5 bases, the J end by 7 bases, with 14 bases between. Germline V gene lookup returns CDR1 SGHVS and CDR2 FQNEAQ. This CDR3 has 14 amino acids. CDR3 DNA sequence: TGTGCCAGCAGCCCTAGCCCTGCTCTCGGGGAGCTGTTTTTT. Translated: CASSPSPALGELFF.

The sample holds many counts of this clone. The chain uses TRBV11-3 and TRBJ2-7; D perhaps matches TRBD2 (5 bases). The CDR3 extends over 14 amino acids. CDR1 is SGHNT, CDR2 YENEEA, per germline. The ends were cut back, 5 bases at V and 0 bases at J, with 11 bases in the middle. The CDR3 DNA sequence: TGTGCCAGCAGCAACCCCGGGATCTCCTACGAGCAGTACTTC. It encodes CASSNPGISYEQYF.

DNA for the CDR3: TGTGCCAGCAGCCCTGGACTAGCGCTGAACACCGGGGAGCTGTTTTTT. The encoded protein is CASSPGLALNTGELFF. V gene TRBV14 combines with J gene TRBJ2-2; 9 bases line up with TRBD2. Trimming took 4 bases from V and 1 from J; bases not matched to a gene: 4. This CDR3 contains 16 residues. Germline-derived CDR1 and CDR2 are SGHDN and FVKESK.

The V call is TRBV4-1, the J call TRBJ2-1, with TRBD1 identical over 8 bases. The junction had 7 bases not matched to a gene; V was cut back by 0 bases and J by 9 bases. The germline V gene encodes CDR1 MGHRA and CDR2 YSYEKL. This CDR3 has 15 amino acids. DNA for the CDR3: TGCGCCAGCAGCCAAGATAAGGACAGGGAGCGTGAGCAGTTCTTC. It yields the protein CASSQDKDREREQFF.

This chain connects TRBV7-3 to TRBJ2-2; TRBD2 matches 9 bases. Germline-derived CDR1 and CDR2 are SGHTA and FQGTGA. The ends lost 2 bases at V and 3 bases at J; junction bases unmatched: 4. The CDR3 is 16 amino acids. Here the CDR3 reads CASSLLSGRDTGELFF. The CDR3, as DNA: TGTGCCAGCAGCTTACTTAGCGGGAGAGACACCGGGGAGCTGTTTTTT. Using reference TRBV7-3 and TRBJ2-2 for the parts outside the CDR3, the full variable domain is GAGVSQTPSNKVTEKGKYVELRCDPISGHTALYWYRQSLGQGPEFLIYFQGTGAADDSGLPNDRFFAVRPEGSVSTLKIQRTERGDSAVYLCASSLLSGRDTGELFFGEGSRLTVL.

This chain connects TRBV5-1 to TRBJ2-2, with 11 bases aligning to TRBD1. CDR1 is SGHRS and CDR2 is YFSETQ in the germline V gene. The trim removed 4 bases at V and 5 bases at J, leaving 7 bases unmatched. This CDR3 has 16 residues. CDR3 DNA sequence: TGCGCCAGCAGCGTTGGACAGGGGGCACGAACCGGGGAGCTGTTTTTT. Translating it yields CASSVGQGARTGELFF.

The rearrangement joins TRBV24-1 to TRBJ1-2, with a possible D match to TRBD1 (5 bases). The CDR3 has 13 amino acids. V was pared by 4 bases and J by 4 bases, with 9 bases between. CDR1 and CDR2 from the germline V gene are KGHDR and SFDVKD. CDR3 amino acids: CATSEDSFYGYTF. The DNA of the CDR3 is TGTGCCACCAGTGAAGACAGTTTCTATGGCTACACCTTC.

This sequence joins TRBV6-5 and TRBJ1-6, with 9 bases fitting TRBD1. The CDR3 length is 15 residues. Trimming took 0 bases from V and 9 from J; bases not matched to a gene: 3. The germline CDR1 and CDR2 sequences are MNHEY and SVGAGI. CDR3 amino acids: CASSYSTGGSSPLHF. The CDR3 coding sequence is TGTGCCAGCAGTTACTCGACAGGGGGGAGTTCACCCCTCCACTTT.

J is TRBJ1-6 and V is TRBV28, with TRBD1 as a possible D gene (6 bases). Looked up from germline, CDR1 is MDHEN and CDR2 is SYDVKM. V was clipped by 5 bases and J by 7 bases, with 12 bases between them. The CDR3 spans 14 residues. The CDR3 DNA is TGTGCCAGCAGTACCGGGACAAAGAATTCACCCCTCCACTTT. Protein product: CASSTGTKNSPLHF.

This clone was seen a few times. The rearrangement links TRBV30 to TRBJ1-2; D gene uncertain. This CDR3 has 12 residues. The V and J ends lost 3 bases and 8 bases respectively, with 13 bases between them. CDR1 is GTSNPN, CDR2 SVGIG, per germline (reference sequence). CDR3 sequence (DNA): TGTGCCTGGAGGGTCCCAGCGTCGGGCTACACCTTC. It yields the protein CAWRVPASGYTF.

V and J are TRBV15 and TRBJ1-1; D possibly corresponds to TRBD1 (5 bases). V was pared by 1 base and J by 0 bases, with 9 bases between. The germline V gene has CDR1 LNHNV and CDR2 YYDKDF (reference sequence). CDR3 size: 15 residues. Here the CDR3 reads CATSRVGGLNTEAFF. The CDR3 DNA follows: TGTGCCACCAGCAGAGTGGGGGGTTTGAACACTGAAGCTTTCTTT.

The chain employs TRBV2 and TRBJ1-2; tentative D call: TRBD1 (6 bases). The CDR3 totals 13 residues. Germline CDR1 SNHLY, CDR2 FYNNEI. Deletions cut 6 bases from V and 4 bases from J, with 12 bases between. This CDR3 is CASRTTGLYGYTF. The CDR3 DNA reads as TGTGCCAGCAGGACCACAGGGCTCTATGGCTACACCTTC.

The chain uses TRBV27 and TRBJ2-2; 8 bases map to TRBD1. This CDR3 comprises 19 residues. V was pared by 3 bases and J by 5 bases, with 17 bases of the junction left unmatched. CDR1 and CDR2 from the germline V gene are MNHEY and SMNVEV (reference sequence). Here the CDR3 DNA reads TGTGCCAGCAGTTTTTTGTCAGGGGGCGCTTTTACGGCGACCGGGGAGCTGTTTTTT. Translation gives CASSFLSGGAFTATGELFF.

The gene calls are TRBV2 and TRBJ2-1, with TRBD2 identical over 10 bases. The CDR3 length is 15 residues. The germline V gene has CDR1 SNHLY and CDR2 FYNNEI. The J segment lost 8 bases and the V segment lost 5 bases, leaving 9 bases of the junction unmatched. CDR3 bases: TGTGCCAGCAGTCCCGTAGTAGCGGGGGGCCATGAGCAGTTCTTC. It encodes CASSPVVAGGHEQFF.

This chain links TRBV12-3 or TRBV12-4 with TRBJ1-4; 8 nucleotides line up with TRBD1. The CDR3 is 13 residues long. V lost 7 bases, J lost 8 bases, and 6 bases stayed unmatched. CDR3 coding DNA: TGTGCCAGCACCGGACAGGGAAGGGAAAAACTGTTTTTT. Translated: CASTGQGREKLFF.

The CDR3, as DNA: TGCGCCAGCAGCTTGTCGGGACTTGAAGAGACCCAGTACTTC. Its protein is CASSLSGLEETQYF. This chain connects TRBV5-1 to TRBJ2-5, with D possibly being TRBD2 (6 bases). Germline V gene lookup returns CDR1 SGHRS and CDR2 YFSETQ. This CDR3 region has 14 residues. V lost 1 base and J 3 bases, leaving 10 bases between the germline ends.